Each of the 18 T cell receptor beta chains below was sequenced from the same sample in a study of beta chain features in type 1 diabetes. Expressed TCRB transcripts were sequenced after all isolated RNA was converted to cDNA. Assay: immunoSEQ multiplex PCR; the TCRdb copy retains only in-frame clones and omits some. The sample has about 290,000 clones; 7% to 9% are singletons. The specimen was central memory CD4+ T cells from blood. These receptors all stem from a woman in her late teens or twenties in good health.

This chain joins TRBV30 and TRBJ1-1, with D perhaps matching TRBD1 (6 bases). This CDR3 region has 14 residues. Germline CDR1 GTSNPN, CDR2 SVGIG (reference sequence). Deletions cut 3 bases from V and 3 bases from J, with 14 bases between. CDR3 DNA: TGTGCCTGGAGGCGGGGGCCGGGGGACACTGAAGCTTTCTTT. Residues: CAWRRGPGDTEAFF.

This clone came up a few times. The chain has TRBV30 and TRBJ1-5; a possible D gene is TRBD1 (5 bases). The CDR3 consists of 16 residues. V was shortened by 2 bases and J by 4 bases, with 18 bases between the two germline ends. From germline, CDR1 is GTSNPN and CDR2 SVGIG (reference sequence). In DNA, the CDR3 is TGTGCCTGGAGTCAGGCAGGGTCTGGGCCTAATCAGCCCCAGCATTTT. This codes for CAWSQAGSGPNQPQHF. The full variable domain, with the rest looked up from reference TRBV30 and TRBJ1-5, is SQTIHQWPATLVQPVGSPLSLECTVEGTSNPNLYWYRQAAGRGLQLLFYSVGIGQISSEVPQNLSASRPQDRQFILSSKKLLLSDSGFYLCAWSQAGSGPNQPQHFGDGTRLSIL.

This clone has more than one count but fewer than ten. V and J are TRBV5-1 and TRBJ2-3; D not certain. The CDR3 length is 15 residues. Trimming cost V 0 bases and J 2 bases, with 10 bases left between them. Per germline, CDR1 SGHRS and CDR2 YFSETQ. CDR3 residues: CASSLGGSYTDTQYF. The DNA of the CDR3 is TGCGCCAGCAGCTTGGGCGGCAGCTACACAGATACGCAGTATTTT.

The CDR3 sequence: CASRRGRGGEVGTDTQYF. The CDR3 bases are TGTGCCAGTAGGAGGGGTCGTGGGGGCGAGGTTGGCACAGATACGCAGTATTTT. This rearrangement joins TRBV19 to TRBJ2-3; D is possibly TRBD1 (6 bases). This CDR3 contains 18 residues. Germline V gene lookup returns CDR1 LNHDA and CDR2 SQIVND (reference sequence). The V end was cut by 6 bases, the J end by 1 base, with 23 bases between. The entire variable domain, with the rest obtained from reference TRBV19 and TRBJ2-3, is as follows: DGGITQSPKYLFRKEGQNVTLSCEQNLNHDAMYWYRQDPGQGLRLIYYSQIVNDFQKGDIAEGYSVSREKKESFPLTVTSAQKNPTAFYLCASRRGRGGEVGTDTQYFGPGTRLTVL.

The V gene is TRBV5-1, the J gene TRBJ2-1; D not resolved. CDR3 size: 15 residues. The V end was cut by 0 bases, the J end by 2 bases, with 9 bases between. Germline CDR1 SGHRS, CDR2 YFSETQ. The CDR3 coding sequence is TGCGCCAGCAGCTTGGACAGCACCACCTACAATGAGCAGTTCTTC. Its translation: CASSLDSTTYNEQFF.

The rearrangement links TRBV7-3 to TRBJ2-3, with TRBD2 matching 11 bases. The V segment lost 5 bases and the J segment 10 bases; nucleotides outside the gene matches: 17. The germline gives CDR1 SGHTA, CDR2 FQGTGA. This CDR3 has 17 amino acids. CDR3 nucleotides: TGTGCCAGCAGCCCGTTAGCGGGAGGGCCCCTAACCGAGTCGCAGTATTTT. Translating gives CASSPLAGGPLTESQYF.

J is TRBJ1-4 and V is TRBV27; weak D call: TRBD1 (5 bases). CDR1 and CDR2 (germline): MNHEY, SMNVEV (reference sequence). This CDR3 has 14 amino acids. Trimming pared 6 bases from V and 1 base from J, leaving 9 bases between. The CDR3 coding sequence is TGTGCCAGCAGGCCTCAGGGAACTAATGAAAAACTGTTTTTT. Its translation: CASRPQGTNEKLFF. The full variable domain, in which reference TRBV27 and TRBJ1-4 provide the parts outside the CDR3, is EAQVTQNPRYLITVTGKKLTVTCSQNMNHEYMSWYRQDPGLGLRQIYYSMNVEVTDKGDVPEGYKVSRKEKRNFPLILESPSPNQTSLYFCASRPQGTNEKLFFGSGTQLSVL.

The DNA for the CDR3 is TGTGCCATGGGGGAGAGCGGGATGACAGATACGCAGTATTTT. As protein: CAMGESGMTDTQYF. The chain uses TRBV10-3 and TRBJ2-3, with 7 positions matching TRBD2. V lost 9 bases to trimming and J lost 3 bases; unmatched junction nucleotides: 9. The CDR3 totals 14 residues. Germline V CDR1 and CDR2: ENHRY, SYGVKD.

CDR3 DNA sequence: TGTGCCAGCAGTGAATCCCCCGACAGGGGGGATATTGATACGCAGTATTTT. Protein sequence: CASSESPDRGDIDTQYF. The chain combines TRBV2 with TRBJ2-3, with 9 bases aligning to TRBD1. The V gene end was trimmed by 2 bases and the J gene end by 6 bases; junction bases not matched to a gene: 12. The CDR3 extends over 17 amino acids. The V gene's germline CDR1 is SNHLY and CDR2 FYNNEI. Variable domain in full (rest from reference TRBV2 and TRBJ2-3): EPEVTQTPSHQVTQMGQEVILRCVPISNHLYFYWYRQILGQKVEFLVSFYNNEISEKSEIFDDQFSVERPDGSNFTLKIRSTKLEDSAMYFCASSESPDRGDIDTQYFGPGTRLTVL.

This clone was counted between two and nine times. The rearrangement links TRBV21-1 to TRBJ2-5. TRBV21-1 is a pseudogene segment. The CDR3 is 13 residues long. Here the CDR3 reads CASRAIGRETQYF. CDR3 in DNA: TGTGCCAGCAGGGCAATCGGCCGAGAGACCCAGTACTTC.

This clone has more than one count but fewer than ten. The rearrangement links TRBV6-5 to TRBJ1-1; the D is unclear. The ends were cut back, 3 bases at V and 0 bases at J, with 8 bases in the middle. This CDR3 has 14 residues. Germline V gene lookup returns CDR1 MNHEY and CDR2 SVGAGI. CDR3 DNA sequence: TGTGCCAGCAGTTATGGCCAGTTGAACACTGAAGCTTTCTTT. This codes for CASSYGQLNTEAFF.

The gene calls are TRBV7-4 and TRBJ1-6; D is uncertain. V shed 3 bases and J shed 10 bases, with 19 bases lying between them. Germline V lookup: CDR1 SGHVT, CDR2 SQSDAQ. The CDR3 runs to 16 residues. Here the CDR3 DNA reads TGTGCCAGCAGCTTCACTCCTGTTCCGGGGTGGTCACCCCTCCACTTT. Its protein is CASSFTPVPGWSPLHF.

This rearrangement joins TRBV7-2 to TRBJ1-1; TRBD1 might be the D (5 bases). Germline CDR1 SGHTA, CDR2 FQGNSA. V lost 5 bases to trimming and J lost 5 bases, with 18 bases between them. The CDR3 runs 15 residues. DNA for the CDR3: TGTGCCAGCAGCCCACCAGACAGCCTCCCAACTGAAGCTTTCTTT. Amino acids: CASSPPDSLPTEAFF.

The V call is TRBV12-5, the J call TRBJ2-1, with D tentatively TRBD2 (5 bases). The CDR3 is 15 amino acids. The V end was cut by 3 bases, the J end by 7 bases, with 16 bases between. CDR1 is LGHNT, CDR2 FRNRAP, per germline. The chain's CDR3 is CASGFTHQTRNEQFF. In nucleotides, the CDR3 is TGTGCTAGTGGTTTCACACACCAAACTAGAAATGAGCAGTTCTTC.

V gene TRBV25-1 combines with J gene TRBJ2-5; a weak D match, TRBD1 (6 bases). CDR3 length: 14 residues. Germline-derived CDR1 and CDR2 are MGHDK and SYGVNS. V shed 6 bases and J shed 2 bases, with 13 bases lying between them. The CDR3 reads CASRFPGDQETQYF. Here the CDR3 DNA reads TGTGCCAGCAGGTTCCCAGGGGATCAAGAGACCCAGTACTTC. The whole variable domain, filled in from reference TRBV25-1 and TRBJ2-5, reads EADIYQTPRYLVIGTGKKITLECSQTMGHDKMYWYQQDPGMELHLIHYSYGVNSTEKGDLSSESTVSRIRTEHFPLTLESARPSHTSQYLCASRFPGDQETQYFGPGTRLLVL.

In its sample, this clone was seen a few times. This sample includes further DNA sequences coding for the same CDR3. The J gene is TRBJ2-3, the V gene TRBV11-2; no clear D. The CDR3 spans 14 residues. Deletions cut 0 bases from V and 0 bases from J, with 4 bases between. From germline, CDR1 is SGHAT and CDR2 FQNNGV. The DNA for the CDR3 is TGTGCCAGCAGCTTAGATGGCAGCACAGATACGCAGTATTTT. Its translation: CASSLDGSTDTQYF. The whole variable domain, filled in from reference TRBV11-2 and TRBJ2-3, reads EAGVAQSPRYKIIEKRQSVAFWCNPISGHATLYWYQQILGQGPKLLIQFQNNGVVDDSQLPKDRFSAERLKGVDSTLKIQPAKLEDSAVYLCASSLDGSTDTQYFGPGTRLTVL.

This clone was recorded a few times. The rearrangement links TRBV30 to TRBJ2-7; no clear D gene. Trimming stripped 6 bases from V and 0 bases from J, with 9 bases between. CDR3 length equals 12 residues. Germline-derived CDR1 and CDR2 are GTSNPN and SVGIG (reference sequence). The DNA of the CDR3 is TGTGCCTGCGGATTTTACTCCTACGAGCAGTACTTC. It translates to CACGFYSYEQYF. The full variable domain, with the rest looked up from reference TRBV30 and TRBJ2-7, is SQTIHQWPATLVQPVGSPLSLECTVEGTSNPNLYWYRQAAGRGLQLLFYSVGIGQISSEVPQNLSASRPQDRQFILSSKKLLLSDSGFYLCACGFYSYEQYFGPGTRLTVT.

The chain has TRBV9 and TRBJ2-2, with a tentative D call TRBD2 (6 bases). CDR1 is SGDLS and CDR2 is YYNGEE in the germline V gene. V dropped 1 base and J dropped 5 bases, with 21 bases sitting between them. This CDR3 has 18 amino acids. CDR3 DNA: TGTGCCAGCAGCGTACTTTTATCTGGCCTGGGGAGGACCGGGGAGCTGTTTTTT. Protein product: CASSVLLSGLGRTGELFF.